This T cell receptor (beta chain) originates from a study of somatic mutations in cytotoxic T cells in rheumatoid arthritis. Broader study findings: Clonality measured in CD8+ T cells did not differ significantly between rheumatoid arthritis patients and age-matched healthy controls. Rising age went with increasing CD8+ clonality in rheumatoid arthritis patients; healthy controls showed no such increase.

Clones were read by immunoSEQ multiplex PCR, and TCRdb kept only the in-frame ones, dropping some. Here the sample spans more than 11,000 clones, roughly 70% being singletons. Turning to this clone: Its antigen is unidentified.

The V and J ends lost 6 bases and 3 bases respectively, with 9 bases between them. Germline V CDR1 and CDR2: MNHEY, SMNVEV (reference sequence). The CDR3 covers 12 residues. Sequencing was done on a sample of CD8+ T cells sorted from blood. The TCR sequence derives from an adult with rheumatoid arthritis. The chain is built from TRBV27 and TRBJ2-7; D is perhaps TRBD1 (7 bases). The CDR3 sequence: CASRQGGYEQYF. The CDR3 DNA reads TGTGCCAGCAGGCAGGGGGGCTACGAGCAGTACTTC.